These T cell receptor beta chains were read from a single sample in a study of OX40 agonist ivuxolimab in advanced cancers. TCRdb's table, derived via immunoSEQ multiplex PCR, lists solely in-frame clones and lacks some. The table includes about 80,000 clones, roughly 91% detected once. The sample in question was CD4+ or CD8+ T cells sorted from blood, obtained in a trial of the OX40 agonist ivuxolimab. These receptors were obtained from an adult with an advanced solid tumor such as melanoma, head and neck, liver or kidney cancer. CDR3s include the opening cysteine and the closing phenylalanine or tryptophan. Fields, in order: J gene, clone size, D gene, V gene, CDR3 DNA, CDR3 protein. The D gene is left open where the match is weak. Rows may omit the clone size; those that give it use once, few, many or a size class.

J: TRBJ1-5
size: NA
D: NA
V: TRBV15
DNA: TGTGCCACCAGCAGTTTTCTACTTCCCCAGCCCCAGCATTTT
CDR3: CATSSFLLPQPQHF

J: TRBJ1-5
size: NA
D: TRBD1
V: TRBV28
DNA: TGTGCCAGCAGTGTACCGGGACAGAGGAATCAGCCCCAGCATTTT
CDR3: CASSVPGQRNQPQHF

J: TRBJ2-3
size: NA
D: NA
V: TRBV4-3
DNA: TGCGCCAGCAGCCAACGTAGCGCGGATACGCAGTATTTT
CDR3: CASSQRSADTQYF

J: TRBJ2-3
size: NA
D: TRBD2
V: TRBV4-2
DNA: TGTGCCAGCAGCCAAGAGGCTAGCGGGGGCACAGATACGCAGTATTTT
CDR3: CASSQEASGGTDTQYF

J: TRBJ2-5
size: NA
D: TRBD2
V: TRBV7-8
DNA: TGTGCCAGCAGCAAAGACCCCCAGCGGGAGGAGACCCAGTACTTC
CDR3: CASSKDPQREETQYF

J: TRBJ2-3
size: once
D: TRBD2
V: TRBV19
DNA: TGTGCCAGTAGTACGGGACTAGCGAGCACAGATACGCAGTATTTT
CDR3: CASSTGLASTDTQYF

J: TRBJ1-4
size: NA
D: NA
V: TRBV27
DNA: TGTGCCAGCACGAAAGCGGGAGGAGCCAATGAAAAACTGTTTTTT
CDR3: CASTKAGGANEKLFF

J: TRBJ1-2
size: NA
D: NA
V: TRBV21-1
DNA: TGTGCCAGCAGCTCACGGGGCGGGCCACTGAAATATGGCTACACCTTC
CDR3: CASSSRGGPLKYGYTF

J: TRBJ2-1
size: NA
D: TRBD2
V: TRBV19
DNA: TGTGCCAGTACACTAGCGGGAGCCTACAATGAGCAGTTCTTC
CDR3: CASTLAGAYNEQFF

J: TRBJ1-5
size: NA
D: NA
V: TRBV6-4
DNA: TGTGCCAGCAGAAGTTGGCAGACGCATCACAATCAGCCCCAGCATTTT
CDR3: CASRSWQTHHNQPQHF

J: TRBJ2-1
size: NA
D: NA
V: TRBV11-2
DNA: TGTGCCAGCAGCCTCGACAGGCCATACTACAATGAGCAGTTCTTC
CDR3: CASSLDRPYYNEQFF

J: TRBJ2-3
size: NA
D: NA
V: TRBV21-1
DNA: TGTGCCAGCAGCAAAGCGGGGGGACTAGCGGGAGGGAGCACAGATACGCAGTATTTT
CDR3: CASSKAGGLAGGSTDTQYF

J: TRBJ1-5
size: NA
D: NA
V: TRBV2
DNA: TGTGCCAGCAGTGAGACTAATAGCAATCAGCCCCAGCATTTT
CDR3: CASSETNSNQPQHF

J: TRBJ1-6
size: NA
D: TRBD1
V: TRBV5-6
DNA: TGTGCCAGCAGCTTGTGGGGAGGGGGCGCAAATTCACCCCTCCACTTT
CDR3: CASSLWGGGANSPLHF

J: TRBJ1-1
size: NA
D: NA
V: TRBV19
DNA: TGTGCCAGTAGCGTCCCAGGGCGGGGGTACACTGAAGCTTTCTTT
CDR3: CASSVPGRGYTEAFF

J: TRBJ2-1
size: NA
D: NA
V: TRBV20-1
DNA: TGCAGTGCTACAGGGGCTGATGAGCAGTTCTTC
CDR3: CSATGADEQFF

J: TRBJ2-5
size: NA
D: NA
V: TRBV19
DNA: TGTGCCAGTAGTATAGGCGGGGAGACCCAGTACTTC
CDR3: CASSIGGETQYF

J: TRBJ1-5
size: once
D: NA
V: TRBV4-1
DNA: TGCGCCAGCAGCCTACTACCGCCAGGGGTTAGCAATCAGCCCCAGCATTTT
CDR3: CASSLLPPGVSNQPQHF

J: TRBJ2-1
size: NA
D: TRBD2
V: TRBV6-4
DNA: TGTGCCAGCAGTGATAGAAGCGGGGATGAGCAGTTCTTC
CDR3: CASSDRSGDEQFF

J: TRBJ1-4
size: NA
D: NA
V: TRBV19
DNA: TGTGCCAGTACCCCCAACGTCCGGGGGGTGAATGAAAAACTGTTTTTT
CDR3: CASTPNVRGVNEKLFF

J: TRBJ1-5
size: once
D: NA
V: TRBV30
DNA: TGTGCCTGGAGTCCCCCCAGGGTGGGGGGGCCCTATCAGCCCCAGCATTTT
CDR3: CAWSPPRVGGPYQPQHF

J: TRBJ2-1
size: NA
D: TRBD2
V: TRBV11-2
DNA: TGTGCCAGCAGCTCTCGGACTAGTCGAAGCTACAATGAGCAGTTCTTC
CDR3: CASSSRTSRSYNEQFF

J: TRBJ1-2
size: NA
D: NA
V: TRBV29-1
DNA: TGCAGCGTTGACCTTCTAGGGACGTCGGAGAGGGGCTACACCTTC
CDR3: CSVDLLGTSERGYTF

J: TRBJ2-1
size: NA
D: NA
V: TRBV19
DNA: TGTGCCAGTGGATGGGCTTCCTCAAGGGAGCAGTTCTTC
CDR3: CASGWASSREQFF

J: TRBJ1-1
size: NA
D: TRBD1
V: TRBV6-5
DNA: TGTGCCAGCAGGCCACAGGGGAAACACACTGAAGCTTTCTTT
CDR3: CASRPQGKHTEAFF

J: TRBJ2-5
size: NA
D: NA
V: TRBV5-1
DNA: TGCGCCAGCCGGCTAACGGGGAATCTTGAGACCCAGTACTTC
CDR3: CASRLTGNLETQYF

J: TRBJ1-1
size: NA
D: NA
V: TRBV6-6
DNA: TGTGCCAGCAGTTACTCGGGTGTAACTGAAGCTTTCTTT
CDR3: CASSYSGVTEAFF

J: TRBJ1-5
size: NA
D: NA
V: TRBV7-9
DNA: TGTGCCAGCAGCTTAGAGAGCAATCAGCCCCAGCATTTT
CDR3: CASSLESNQPQHF

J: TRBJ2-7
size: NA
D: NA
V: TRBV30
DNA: TGTGCCTGGAGTGTTACAAACAGGGTCAAGCAGTACTTC
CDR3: CAWSVTNRVKQYF

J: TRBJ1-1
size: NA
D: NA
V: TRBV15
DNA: TGTGCCACCAGCAGAGATCACGGGAACACTGAAGCTTTCTTT
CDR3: CATSRDHGNTEAFF

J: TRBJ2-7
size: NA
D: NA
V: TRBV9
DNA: TGTGCCAGCAGCCCCACTGCGACAGACTCCTACGAGCAGTACTTC
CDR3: CASSPTATDSYEQYF

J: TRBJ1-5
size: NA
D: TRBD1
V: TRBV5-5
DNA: TGTGCCAGCAGCTCCGGGACAGGGTATCAGCCCCAGCATTTT
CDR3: CASSSGTGYQPQHF

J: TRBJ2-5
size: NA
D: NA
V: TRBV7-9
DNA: TGTGCCAGCAGCTTAGGCGTACTGCTCCAAGAGACCCAGTACTTC
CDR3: CASSLGVLLQETQYF

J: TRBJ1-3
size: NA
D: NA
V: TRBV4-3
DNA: TGCGCCAGCAGCCAAGGAATAAGCTCTGGAAACACCATATATTTT
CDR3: CASSQGISSGNTIYF

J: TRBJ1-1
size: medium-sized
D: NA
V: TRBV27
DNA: TGTGCCAGCAGCCCAAATCCCCCACGGATCGAAGCTTTCTTT
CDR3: CASSPNPPRIEAFF

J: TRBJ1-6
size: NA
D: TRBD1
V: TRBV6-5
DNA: TGTGCCAGCAGTTACGGCCGGGACAGGGCTAATTCACCCCTCCACTTT
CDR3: CASSYGRDRANSPLHF

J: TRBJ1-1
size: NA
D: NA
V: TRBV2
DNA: TGTGCCAGCAGTGAAGAGGGGGGGCGTAAGGGGAACACTGAAGCTTTCTTT
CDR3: CASSEEGGRKGNTEAFF

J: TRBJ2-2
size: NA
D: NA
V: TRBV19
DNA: TGTGCCAGTAGTATAGATCGGGGCTGGGTGATTAGAGGGGAGGTGGACACCGGGGAGCTGTTTTTT
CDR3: CASSIDRGWVIRGEVDTGELFF

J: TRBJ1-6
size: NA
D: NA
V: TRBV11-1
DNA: TGTGCCAGCAGCTTTCCCGATTCACCCCTCCACTTT
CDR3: CASSFPDSPLHF

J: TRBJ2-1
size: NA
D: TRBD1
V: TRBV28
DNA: TGTGCCAGCAGTGACAGGGGGCGCCTAGCGGAGTACAATGAGCAGTTCTTC
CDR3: CASSDRGRLAEYNEQFF